This T cell receptor (beta chain) was sequenced for a study of blood T cell repertoires in COVID-19. Whole-study context: Whether acute or convalescent, the COVID-19 samples came from the United States, Italy and Spain. PBMCs, B-cell-depleted T cells, or T cells were the source of the cDNA or gDNA that made up the material.

CDR3 length equals 13 residues. V was cut by 10 bases and J by 1 base, with 15 bases left in between. Per the authors' pipeline: Researchers report that nucleated cell counts were estimated from reference gene primer amplification. Generated by immunoSEQ multiplex PCR, the TCRdb table keeps only in-frame clones and is missing some. That table gives V, J and clone size, and the DNA gave D and trimming. There are 250,000 to 350,000 clones in the sample; about four fifths occur only once, and 15% to 17% lies in the top ten. The chain recombines TRBV5-3 with TRBJ2-7, with a tentative D call TRBD1 (6 bases). TRBV5-3 is labeled an ORF, and its function is uncertain. Sequences were obtained from peripheral blood. This receptor was identified in a person between 65 and 80 years old with COVID-19, enrolled during active disease. The CDR3 sequence is CAGLQGESYEQYF. Written as DNA, the CDR3 is TGTGCCGGATTACAGGGAGAGTCCTACGAGCAGTACTTC.